A selection of T cell receptor beta chains follows, all from one sample in a study of vaccination and CD4 T cells after COVID-19. TCRdb reanalysed the PCR reads using MiXCR and keeps one entry per CDR3 protein. The profile shows several thousand distinct CDR3 sequences, around 66% of them singletons. No antigen has been assigned to these receptors. The source material was CD4+ T cells from blood, cultured in vitro. The receptors come from a human donor who had recovered from COVID-19. Both conserved end residues are part of each CDR3. A D gene is named only where the DNA matches it firmly. Clone size is shown for a subset of rows, as once, few, many or a class of expanded clone.

D	size	V	J	CDR3	DNA
-	-	TRBV20-1	TRBJ1-5	CSARARTEPSNQPQHF	TGCAGTGCTAGAGCTAGGACAGAACCCAGCAATCAGCCCCAGCATTTT
TRBD1	-	TRBV7-2	TRBJ1-5	CASSLLGTGINQPQHF	TGTGCCAGCAGCCTGCTCGGGACAGGGATCAATCAGCCCCAGCATTTT
-	-	TRBV7-2	TRBJ1-6	CASSPGPDNSPLHF	TGTGCCAGCAGCCCGGGACCGGATAATTCACCCCTCCACTTT
-	-	TRBV20-1	TRBJ1-6	CSARELERGGSPLHF	TGCAGTGCTCGGGAATTGGAGAGGGGCGGTTCACCCCTCCACTTT
TRBD2	once	TRBV20-1	TRBJ2-3	CSPSGTSGGPDTQYF	TGCAGTCCGTCCGGGACTAGCGGGGGCCCAGATACGCAGTATTTT
-	once	TRBV27	TRBJ1-2	CASTPGPSEGNYGYTF	TGTGCCAGCACCCCGGGCCCCTCGGAAGGTAACTATGGCTACACCTTC
TRBD1	-	TRBV27	TRBJ1-1	CASSSRTGDTEAFF	TGTGCCAGCAGTTCCAGGACAGGGGACACTGAAGCTTTCTTT
-	-	TRBV6-5	TRBJ1-2	CASSSELPARGYTF	TGTGCCAGCAGTTCCGAACTCCCGGCCCGTGGCTACACCTTC
-	-	TRBV12-3/TRBV12-4	TRBJ1-2	CASSPRGGRGHGYTF	TGTGCCAGCAGCCCACGGGGCGGCCGCGGGCATGGCTACACCTTC
-	-	TRBV27	TRBJ1-6	CASSYGNSPLHF	TGTGCCAGCAGTTACGGTAATTCACCCCTCCACTTT
TRBD1	few	TRBV20-1	TRBJ1-2	CSASVRDRGWDGYTF	TGCAGTGCTAGTGTCCGGGACAGGGGATGGGATGGCTACACCTTC
TRBD1	-	TRBV29-1	TRBJ1-5	CSAVQGNQPQHF	TGCAGCGCTGTACAGGGGAATCAGCCCCAGCATTTT